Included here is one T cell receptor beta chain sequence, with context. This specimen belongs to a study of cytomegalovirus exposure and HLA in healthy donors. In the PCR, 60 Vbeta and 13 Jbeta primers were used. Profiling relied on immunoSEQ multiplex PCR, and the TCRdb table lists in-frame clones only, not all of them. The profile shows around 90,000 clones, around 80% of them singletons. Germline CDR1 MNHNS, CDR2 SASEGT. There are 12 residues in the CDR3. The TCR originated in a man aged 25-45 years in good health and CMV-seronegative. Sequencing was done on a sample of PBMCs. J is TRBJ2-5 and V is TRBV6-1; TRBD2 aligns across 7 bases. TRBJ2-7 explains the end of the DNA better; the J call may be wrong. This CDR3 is CASRGGSNEQYF. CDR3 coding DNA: TGTGCCAGCAGGGGGGGGTCCAACGAGCAGTACTTC.